The 14 T cell receptor beta chains listed next were all sequenced from one sample in a study of blood T cell repertoires in COVID-19. Repertoires were generated with immunoSEQ multiplex PCR, while TCRdb's copy carries only in-frame clones and drops some. The sample holds approximately 320,000 clones, 90% seen once. The specimen sequenced was PBMCs or T cells enriched from blood (not recorded which). The receptors here all came from a man aged 55 to 70 who had recovered from COVID-19.

The chain carries TRBV7-2 and TRBJ2-7; no definite D call. CDR3 length: 15 residues. In germline, CDR1 is SGHTA, CDR2 FQGNSA. V shed 2 bases and J shed 2 bases, with 13 bases lying between them. CDR3 DNA sequence: TGTGCCAGCAGCTTAACTTCGATCCTGACCTACGAGCAGTACTTC. This translates into CASSLTSILTYEQYF.

The chain carries TRBV6-5 and TRBJ2-7, with a possible D match to TRBD1 (6 bases). This CDR3 has 13 residues. Trimming took off 6 bases at V and 4 bases at J, with 13 bases between the two ends. Germline CDR1 is MNHEY and CDR2 is SVGAGI. CDR3 sequence (DNA): TGTGCCAGCAGGGCCTGGACAGATTACGAGCAGTACTTC. Translating it yields CASRAWTDYEQYF.

The CDR3 DNA reads as TGTGCCAGCTCACCACGGCAGGAAACTAATGAAAAACTGTTTTTT. Amino acids: CASSPRQETNEKLFF. V usage is TRBV18 and J usage is TRBJ1-4; D is undetermined. Germline lookup yields CDR1 KGHSH and CDR2 LQKENI. V was shortened by 1 base and J by 1 base, with 7 bases between the two germline ends. The CDR3 is made up of 15 amino acids. Full variable domain (remainder filled in from reference TRBV18 and TRBJ1-4): NAGVMQNPRHLVRRRGQEARLRCSPMKGHSHVYWYRQLPEEGLKFMVYLQKENIIDESGMPKERFSAEFPKEGPSILRIQQVVRGDSAAYFCASSPRQETNEKLFFGSGTQLSVL.

On this clone itself: The same CDR3 is also encoded by other DNA sequences in this sample. The chain links TRBV27 to TRBJ2-2; 7 nucleotides agree with TRBD1. Losses at the gene ends were 5 bases for V and 1 base for J; bases not matched to a gene: 4. This CDR3 region has 15 residues. Per the germline V gene, CDR1 is MNHEY and CDR2 is SMNVEV (reference sequence). CDR3 in DNA: TGTGCCAGCAGTCTCGGGACAGTGAACACCGGGGAGCTGTTTTTT. It is translated as CASSLGTVNTGELFF.

The rearrangement uses TRBV19 and TRBJ1-2; D not certain. Trimming shortened V by 5 bases and J by 8 bases, and 15 bases separated the two germline ends. CDR1 is LNHDA and CDR2 is SQIVND in the germline V gene (reference sequence). This CDR3 has 13 residues. CDR3: CASSALTDGGYTF. CDR3 nucleotide sequence: TGTGCCAGTAGTGCGCTTACAGATGGAGGCTACACCTTC.

This clone showed up just a few times. The rearrangement uses TRBV5-1 and TRBJ2-2, with a weak D call TRBD1 (6 bases). This CDR3 comprises 15 residues. V was shortened by 4 bases and J by 4 bases, with 14 bases between the two germline ends. Germline CDR1 and CDR2: SGHRS and YFSETQ. The CDR3 DNA reads as TGCGCCAGCAGCGCAACGACAGGAGGCACCGGGGAGCTGTTTTTT. This sequence encodes CASSATTGGTGELFF.

A single count supports this clone. The rearrangement links TRBV6-5 to TRBJ1-2; 10 bases map to TRBD1. V was clipped by 4 bases and J by 4 bases; unmatched bases: 9. The CDR3 has 16 residues. The germline CDR1 and CDR2 sequences are MNHEY and SVGAGI. Written as DNA, the CDR3 is TGTGCCAGCAGTTCCACCGGGACAGGGGCCGGCTATGGCTACACCTTC. This codes for CASSSTGTGAGYGYTF.

This chain uses TRBV7-3 with TRBJ1-3, with D perhaps matching TRBD1 (5 bases). The CDR3 covers 18 residues. The germline CDR1 and CDR2 sequences are SGHTA and FQGTGA. Trimming left V 5 bases short and J 0 bases short, with 20 bases between. CDR3 DNA: TGTGCCAGCAGCCCAATCCTAACCAACAGGTTCTCTGGAAACACCATATATTTT. Translating gives CASSPILTNRFSGNTIYF. The entire variable domain, with the rest obtained from reference TRBV7-3 and TRBJ1-3, is as follows: GAGVSQTPSNKVTEKGKYVELRCDPISGHTALYWYRQSLGQGPEFLIYFQGTGAADDSGLPNDRFFAVRPEGSVSTLKIQRTERGDSAVYLCASSPILTNRFSGNTIYFGEGSWLTVV.

The chain employs TRBV10-3 and TRBJ2-7, with TRBD1 matching 10 bases. The CDR3 spans 17 residues. The germline CDR1 and CDR2 sequences are ENHRY and SYGVKD. Trimming took 3 bases from V and 5 from J; bases not matched to a gene: 13. CDR3 sequence: CAISESGGTGVPHEQYF. Here the CDR3 DNA reads TGTGCCATCAGTGAAAGTGGGGGGACAGGGGTCCCCCACGAGCAGTACTTC.

As regards this clone: At one of its ends the junction is not consistent with the germline gene, which may arise from a read error. The chain carries TRBV7-7 and TRBJ2-7; weak D call: TRBD2 (6 bases). The CDR3 consists of 16 residues. Germline-derived CDR1 and CDR2 are SSHAT and FNYEAQ (reference sequence). The CDR3 region has the DNA TGTGCTAGCAGCCCCACAGCCGTCGGGAGTCGACACGAGCAGTACTTC. The encoded protein is CASSPTAVGSRHEQYF.

The V and J genes are TRBV3-1 (or the pseudogene TRBV3-2) and TRBJ2-7, with D hard to call. V was shortened by 0 bases and J by 0 bases, with 9 bases between the two germline ends. The length of the CDR3 is 15 residues. The germline V gene has CDR1 LGHDT and CDR2 YNNKEL (reference sequence). CDR3 in DNA: TGTGCCAGCAGCCAAGATCCGCAGGCCTCCTACGAGCAGTACTTC. It encodes CASSQDPQASYEQYF.

This chain uses TRBV3-1 (or the pseudogene TRBV3-2) with TRBJ2-7; D might be TRBD2 (5 bases). There are 15 residues in the CDR3. V was clipped by 0 bases and J by 0 bases, with 9 bases between them. Germline lookup yields CDR1 LGHDT and CDR2 YNNKEL (reference sequence). In DNA, the CDR3 is TGTGCCAGCAGCCAAGACTTGAGCGGCTCCTACGAGCAGTACTTC. It encodes CASSQDLSGSYEQYF.

V and J are TRBV19 and TRBJ2-7; 7 bases are shared with TRBD2. The CDR3 is 16 amino acids. The germline gives CDR1 LNHDA, CDR2 SQIVND (reference sequence). The ends lost 5 bases at V and 2 bases at J; junction bases unmatched: 12. CDR3 sequence: CASSPPVGGRAYEQYF. CDR3 nucleotide sequence: TGTGCCAGTAGTCCCCCCGTTGGCGGGAGAGCCTACGAGCAGTACTTC. Full variable domain (outside the CDR3, taken from reference TRBV19 and TRBJ2-7): DGGITQSPKYLFRKEGQNVTLSCEQNLNHDAMYWYRQDPGQGLRLIYYSQIVNDFQKGDIAEGYSVSREKKESFPLTVTSAQKNPTAFYLCASSPPVGGRAYEQYFGPGTRLTVT.

CDR3 nucleotide sequence: TGTGCCAGCAGTCGGGACAGGAGAACCTATGGCTACACCTTC. It codes for CASSRDRRTYGYTF. This chain joins TRBV27 and TRBJ1-2, with TRBD1 identical over 8 bases. The CDR3 runs 14 residues. Germline values: CDR1 MNHEY, CDR2 SMNVEV (reference sequence). The trim removed 5 bases at V and 4 bases at J, leaving 6 bases unmatched.